This T cell receptor beta chain was captured in a study of T cell responses to AZD1222 COVID-19 vaccine. General observations from the study: In the spike-specific TCR repertoire, nearly half reportedly target unmutated variant regions. No day 14 peak samples; only post-peak repertoires were characterized. The span of vaccine-associated CD4 TCRs extended across spike, with dominance at 160-218 and 743-854. Donors were mostly white British, more females; clonal diversity possibly underestimated.

Worth noting for this clone: The antigen is unknown.

CDR1 and CDR2 (germline): SGHNT, YENEEA. The CDR3 runs 14 residues. V lost 5 bases and J lost 8, with 16 bases in between. Some clones are missing from TCRdb's copy, which holds only in-frame ones; the method was immunoSEQ multiplex PCR. The sample has tens of thousands of clones, roughly nine tenths seen once. The source was peripheral blood, collected on day 0 of AZD1222 vaccination. The TCR comes from an adult in good health. The V gene is TRBV11-3, the J gene TRBJ2-1, with D unclear. Here the CDR3 DNA reads TGTGCCAGCAGCCCCTCCACTTTTTGGGATGAGCAGTTCTTC. Translation: CASSPSTFWDEQFF.